The T cell receptor (beta chain) under discussion was sequenced for a study of vaccination and CD4 T cells after COVID-19. Treatment: 10-day PBMC culture with coronavirus spike peptide pools or control peptides (ViraFEST assay). Culture proceeded for about 10 days, and CD4+ T cells were then isolated by negative selection. This clonotype has a handful of counts. What it binds is not known. This CDR3 is built from 14 residues. CD4+ T cells that had been cultured provided DNA sequenced with the Oncomine TCR Beta short-read assay. TCRdb re-called the PCR reads with MiXCR, one entry per CDR3 protein. The sample lists approximately 14,000 distinct CDR3 sequences, under 50% occurring once.

Sequenced input: CD4+ T cells from blood, cultured in vitro. This clonotype was obtained from a human donor who had recovered from COVID-19. The J gene is TRBJ1-2, the V gene TRBV21-1; the table's TRBD1 call for D was not verified on the DNA. TRBV21-1 is flagged as a pseudogene. CDR3 nucleotides: TGTGCCAGCAGCAAAGCGCAGGGACAGTATGGCTACACCTTC. Translating it yields CASSKAQGQYGYTF.